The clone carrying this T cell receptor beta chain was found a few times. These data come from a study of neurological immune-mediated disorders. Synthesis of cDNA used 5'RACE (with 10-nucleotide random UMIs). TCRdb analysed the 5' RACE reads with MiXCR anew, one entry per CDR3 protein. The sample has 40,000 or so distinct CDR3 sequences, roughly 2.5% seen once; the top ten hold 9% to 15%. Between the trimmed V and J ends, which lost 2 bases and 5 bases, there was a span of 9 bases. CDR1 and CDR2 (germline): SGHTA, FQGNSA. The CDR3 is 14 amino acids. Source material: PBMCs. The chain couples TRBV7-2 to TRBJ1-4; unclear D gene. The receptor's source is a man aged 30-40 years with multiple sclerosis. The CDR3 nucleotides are TGTGCCAGCAGCTTACAACGCCCAAATGAAAAACTGTTTTTT. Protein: CASSLQRPNEKLFF.